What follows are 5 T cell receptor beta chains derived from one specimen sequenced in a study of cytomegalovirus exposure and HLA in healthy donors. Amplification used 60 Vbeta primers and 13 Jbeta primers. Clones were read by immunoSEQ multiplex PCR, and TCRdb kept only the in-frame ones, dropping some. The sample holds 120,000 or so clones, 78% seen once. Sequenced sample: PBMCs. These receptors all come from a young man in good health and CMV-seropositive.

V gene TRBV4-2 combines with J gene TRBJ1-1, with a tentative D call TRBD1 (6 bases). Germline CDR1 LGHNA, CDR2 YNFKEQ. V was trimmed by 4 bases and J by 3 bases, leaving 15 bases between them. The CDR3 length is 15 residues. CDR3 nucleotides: TGTGCCAGCAGCCCAATGGACAGTTCAGACACTGAAGCTTTCTTT. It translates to CASSPMDSSDTEAFF.

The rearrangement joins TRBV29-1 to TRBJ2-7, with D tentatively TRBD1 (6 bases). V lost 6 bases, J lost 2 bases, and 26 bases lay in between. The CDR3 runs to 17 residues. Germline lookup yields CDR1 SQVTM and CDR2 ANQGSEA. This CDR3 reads CSVAGTPGPVLPYEQYF. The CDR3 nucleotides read TGCAGCGTAGCCGGGACACCGGGCCCCGTCCTCCCCTACGAGCAGTACTTC.

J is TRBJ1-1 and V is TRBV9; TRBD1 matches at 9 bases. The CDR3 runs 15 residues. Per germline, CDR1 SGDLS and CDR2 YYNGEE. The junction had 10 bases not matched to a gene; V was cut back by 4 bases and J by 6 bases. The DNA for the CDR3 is TGTGCCAGCAGCCCCCCCTCGGGACAGGGAGCTGAAGCTTTCTTT. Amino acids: CASSPPSGQGAEAFF.

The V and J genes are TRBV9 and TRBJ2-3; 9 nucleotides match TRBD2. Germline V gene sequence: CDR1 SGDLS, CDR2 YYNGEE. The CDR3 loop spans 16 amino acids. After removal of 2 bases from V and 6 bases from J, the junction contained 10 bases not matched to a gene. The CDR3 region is CASSVPPSGNHDTQYF. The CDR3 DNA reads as TGTGCCAGCAGCGTTCCTCCTAGCGGGAACCACGATACGCAGTATTTT.

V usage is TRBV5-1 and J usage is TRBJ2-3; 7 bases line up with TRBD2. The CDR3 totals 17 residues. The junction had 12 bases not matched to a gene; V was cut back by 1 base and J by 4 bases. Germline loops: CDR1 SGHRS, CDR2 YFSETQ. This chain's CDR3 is CASSLWAGVAQPDTQYF. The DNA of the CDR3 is TGCGCCAGCAGCTTGTGGGCGGGAGTGGCACAGCCAGATACGCAGTATTTT.